The 28 T cell receptor beta chains below all came from one sample that was sequenced in a study of response to subunit inactivated influenza vaccine. TCRdb re-derived calls from the RT-PCR reads in MiXCR, one entry per CDR3 protein. Of some 550,000 distinct CDR3 sequences in the sample, 20% to 25% are singletons; the top ten hold 2.5% to 3%. Another study also made use of these data, one on T cells expressing NK-cell markers. This second study notes: Production of TCR beta cDNA relied on 5'RACE template switching with UMIs.

This specimen consisted of CD4+ T cells sorted from PBMCs, obtained about 11 days after vaccination. These receptors came from a man in his forties or fifties who received an inactivated influenza vaccine.

Only a few counts were recorded for this clonotype. The chain carries TRBV6-1 and TRBJ2-1; TRBD2 aligns across 11 bases. Germline V gives CDR1 MNHNS, CDR2 SASEGT. Losses at the gene ends were 5 bases for V and 10 bases for J; bases not matched to a gene: 7. This CDR3 has 14 residues. The CDR3 here is CASSPSRTSGEQFF. CDR3 bases: TGTGCCAGCAGTCCCAGCCGGACTAGCGGGGAGCAGTTCTTC.

DNA for the CDR3: TGTGCCAGCAGTTTACGGCCTATTCGAACTAACGGGGAGCTGTTTTTT. This encodes CASSLRPIRTNGELFF. This rearrangement joins TRBV27 to TRBJ2-2, with no clear D. The CDR3 contains 16 residues. V lost 2 bases to trimming and J lost 7 bases, with 17 bases between them. In germline, CDR1 is MNHEY, CDR2 SMNVEV (reference sequence).

J is TRBJ1-6 and V is TRBV10-3, with D possibly TRBD1 on 5 matching bases. The CDR3 is 15 amino acids. Trimming cost V 3 bases and J 4 bases, with 10 bases left between them. Germline V gene lookup returns CDR1 ENHRY and CDR2 SYGVKD. The CDR3 spells CAISEFTGYNSPLHF. In DNA, the CDR3 is TGTGCCATCAGTGAATTTACAGGATATAATTCACCCCTCCACTTT.

This clonotype has a handful of counts. V usage is TRBV3-1 and J usage is TRBJ2-7; D remains ambiguous. Germline lookup yields CDR1 LGHDT and CDR2 YNNKEL (reference sequence). The CDR3 is 13 amino acids. The V end was cut by 4 bases, the J end by 2 bases, with 9 bases between. CDR3 residues: CASSPTATYEQYF. In nucleotides, the CDR3 is TGTGCCAGCAGCCCGACGGCGACCTACGAGCAGTACTTC.

This clonotype turned up a few times. The chain carries TRBV3-1 and TRBJ2-2; 9 nucleotides align to TRBD2. The germline gives CDR1 LGHDT, CDR2 YNNKEL (reference sequence). V lost 5 bases and J lost 6; bases outside the gene matches: 10. The CDR3 runs 16 residues. CDR3 coding DNA: TGTGCCAGCAGCGGGGCCCCTAGCGGGGAATCCGGGGAGCTGTTTTTT. As protein: CASSGAPSGESGELFF.

This clonotype appeared many times. The gene calls are TRBV5-1 and TRBJ1-2; the D gene is possibly TRBD1 (6 bases). The germline V gene encodes CDR1 SGHRS and CDR2 YFSETQ. V gave up 4 bases and J gave up 3 bases, with 19 bases separating them. The CDR3 sequence is 16 residues long. The CDR3 DNA reads TGCGCCAGCAGCAAGTTTACGACAGGTCAAGACTATGGCTACACCTTC. Encoded protein: CASSKFTTGQDYGYTF.

The J gene is TRBJ2-1, the V gene TRBV29-1; 10 bases fit TRBD2. There are 14 residues in the CDR3. V dropped 2 bases and J dropped 5; count of bases not matched to a gene: 3. CDR1 and CDR2 from the germline V gene are SQVTM and ANQGSEA. CDR3 sequence (DNA): TGCAGCGTTGAAAGGCTAGCGGGGGACAATGAGCAGTTCTTC. Amino acids: CSVERLAGDNEQFF.

This clonotype showed up many times. The CDR3 here is CSARDNTNEAFF. The CDR3, as DNA: TGCAGTGCTAGAGATAACACTAATGAAGCTTTCTTT. The genes are TRBV20-1 and TRBJ1-1; D call uncertain. The CDR3 sequence is 12 residues long. Germline loops: CDR1 DFQATT, CDR2 SNEGSKA (reference sequence). Trimming left V 0 bases short and J 7 bases short, with 9 bases between.

The genes are TRBV5-8 and TRBJ2-3; D is perhaps TRBD1 (5 bases). This CDR3 region has 12 residues. V was shortened by 3 bases and J by 6 bases, with 8 bases between the two germline ends. Germline CDR1 and CDR2: SGHTS and YDEGEE. CDR3 loop: CASSSGLDTQYF. CDR3 DNA sequence: TGTGCCAGCAGCTCAGGGTTGGATACGCAGTATTTT.

The V call is TRBV4-1, the J call TRBJ2-1, with D hard to call. This CDR3 has 15 residues. V shed 2 bases and J shed 6 bases, with 14 bases lying between them. Germline V gene lookup returns CDR1 MGHRA and CDR2 YSYEKL. The CDR3 bases are TGCGCCAGCAGCCAAAGTTCCGGAGTGCGCAATGAGCAGTTCTTC. It yields the protein CASSQSSGVRNEQFF.

J is TRBJ2-6 and V is TRBV11-2, with 10 nucleotides matching TRBD2. After removal of 4 bases from V and 0 bases from J, the junction contained 12 bases not matched to a gene. The CDR3 is 20 amino acids. CDR1 SGHAT and CDR2 FQNNGV come from the germline V gene. CDR3 nucleotide sequence: TGTGCCAGCAGCTACATACCGGGACTAGCGCCTTACTCTGGGGCCAACGTCCTGACTTTC. Translating gives CASSYIPGLAPYSGANVLTF.

The chain joins TRBV9 to TRBJ2-5, with D maybe TRBD2 (7 bases). The CDR3 loop spans 16 amino acids. Germline V gene sequence: CDR1 SGDLS, CDR2 YYNGEE. Trimming shortened V by 5 bases and J by 5 bases, and 22 bases separated the two germline ends. Written as DNA, the CDR3 is TGTGCCAGCAGTCGTCGAGGGGGAGGGCCGTTGGAGACCCAGTACTTC. Translating gives CASSRRGGGPLETQYF.

This clonotype was found a few times. The rearrangement links TRBV29-1 to TRBJ2-3; 11 bases fit TRBD2. The CDR3 length is 16 residues. J was trimmed by 8 bases and V by 4 bases; bases with no gene match: 14. Germline V gene data show CDR1 as SQVTM and CDR2 as ANQGSEA. The CDR3 is CSVGPTSGRGSGTQYF. The CDR3 region has the DNA TGCAGCGTTGGCCCTACTAGCGGGAGAGGGAGCGGTACGCAGTATTTT.

This clonotype was counted many times. The V gene is TRBV7-2, the J gene TRBJ2-2; no clear D. Germline V gene lookup returns CDR1 SGHTA and CDR2 FQGNSA. V was cut by 1 base and J by 3 bases, with 12 bases left in between. This CDR3 contains 16 residues. The CDR3 region is CASSLEWIPHTGELFF. In DNA, the CDR3 is TGTGCCAGCAGCTTAGAATGGATTCCCCACACCGGGGAGCTGTTTTTT.

This clonotype was observed a handful of times. The CDR3 region is CASSSGTPVNIQYF. As DNA, the CDR3 is TGTGCCAGCAGCTCCGGGACTCCCGTGAACATTCAGTACTTC. This rearrangement joins TRBV12-3 or TRBV12-4 to TRBJ2-4, with TRBD2 as a possible D gene (6 bases). This CDR3 has 14 residues. V was cut by 6 bases and J by 7 bases, with 16 bases left in between.

CDR3 DNA: TGTGCCAGCAGCCGCTCCGCGGGGGAGGTCTATAATTCACCCCTCCACTTT. Its protein product is CASSRSAGEVYNSPLHF. The chain employs TRBV7-2 and TRBJ1-6, with a tentative D call TRBD1 (5 bases). The CDR3 totals 17 residues. CDR1 is SGHTA and CDR2 is FQGNSA in the germline V gene. V was cut by 5 bases and J by 3 bases, with 17 bases left in between. The complete variable domain, with remaining parts taken from reference TRBV7-2 and TRBJ1-6, reads GAGVSQSPSNKVTEKGKDVELRCDPISGHTALYWYRQSLGQGLEFLIYFQGNSAPDKSGLPSDRFSAERTGGSVSTLTIQRTQQEDSAVYLCASSRSAGEVYNSPLHFGNGTRLTVT.

This clonotype occurred a few times. The chain joins TRBV5-1 to TRBJ2-2, with D perhaps matching TRBD2 (5 bases). Germline lookup yields CDR1 SGHRS and CDR2 YFSETQ. This CDR3 region has 14 residues. Trimming took off 3 bases at V and 4 bases at J, with 10 bases between the two ends. CDR3 sequence (DNA): TGCGCCAGCAGCTCACTAGAACCCACCGGGGAGCTGTTTTTT. This gives the protein CASSSLEPTGELFF.

This clonotype appeared a few times. This chain joins TRBV7-9 and TRBJ1-5, with no clear D. The V gene's germline CDR1 is SEHNR and CDR2 FQNEAQ (reference sequence). V lost 5 bases, J lost 6 bases, and 14 bases lay in between. The CDR3 totals 14 residues. The CDR3 DNA is TGTGCCAGCAGCCCAGCGGGCAGGATTCAGCCCCAGCATTTT. Translation: CASSPAGRIQPQHF.

This clonotype occurred a few times. This chain connects TRBV5-6 to TRBJ2-2; the D gene is possibly TRBD1 (6 bases). CDR3 size: 16 residues. The V end lost 0 bases, the J end lost 5 bases, and 14 bases lay between the germline ends. Germline assignment: CDR1 SGHDT and CDR2 YYEEEE. The CDR3 loop reads CASSLARQGFTGELFF. In nucleotides, the CDR3 is TGTGCCAGCAGCTTGGCCCGGCAGGGGTTTACCGGGGAGCTGTTTTTT.

This clonotype has only a few counts. The chain combines TRBV29-1 with TRBJ2-1, with a possible D match to TRBD2 (6 bases). This CDR3 comprises 12 residues. The germline CDR1 and CDR2 sequences are SQVTM and ANQGSEA. V lost 7 bases to trimming and J lost 2 bases, with 9 bases between them. DNA for the CDR3: TGCAGCGCGAGACTAGCCTACAATGAGCAGTTCTTC. Protein sequence: CSARLAYNEQFF.

At least ten counts were recorded for this clonotype. The chain links TRBV18 to TRBJ1-5, with no clear D. V was pared by 3 bases and J by 8 bases, with 11 bases between. The germline CDR1 and CDR2 sequences are KGHSH and LQKENI. This CDR3 has 13 amino acids. CDR3 loop: CASSPKPDEPQHF. The CDR3 nucleotides are TGTGCCAGCTCACCGAAGCCGGACGAGCCCCAGCATTTT. The full variable domain, its missing parts supplied by reference TRBV18 and TRBJ1-5, is NAGVMQNPRHLVRRRGQEARLRCSPMKGHSHVYWYRQLPEEGLKFMVYLQKENIIDESGMPKERFSAEFPKEGPSILRIQQVVRGDSAAYFCASSPKPDEPQHFGDGTRLSIL.

The J gene is TRBJ2-5, the V gene TRBV20-1; D gene uncertain. CDR1 DFQATT and CDR2 SNEGSKA come from the germline V gene (reference sequence). The ends were cut back, 7 bases at V and 0 bases at J, with 9 bases in the middle. The length of the CDR3 is 12 residues. The CDR3 is CSVSSHQETQYF. As DNA, the CDR3 is TGCAGTGTATCGAGCCACCAAGAGACCCAGTACTTC.

The CDR3: CASSQETSNTEAFF. As DNA, the CDR3 is TGTGCCAGCAGCCAGGAGACTTCGAACACTGAAGCTTTCTTT. V gene TRBV14 combines with J gene TRBJ1-1, with D unresolved. With 3 bases removed from V and 1 base from J, the gap between germline ends came to 9 bases. Per germline, CDR1 SGHDN and CDR2 FVKESK. CDR3 length: 14 residues.

The chain couples TRBV20-1 to TRBJ2-3; 7 nucleotides agree with TRBD2. The CDR3 sequence is 14 residues long. Per germline, CDR1 DFQATT and CDR2 SNEGSKA (reference sequence). Unmatched junction bases numbered 15, after V lost 6 bases and J lost 9 bases. The CDR3: CSAQPAGDARTQYF. The DNA of the CDR3 is TGCAGTGCCCAGCCCGCGGGAGACGCCCGAACGCAGTATTTT.

The genes are TRBV20-1 and TRBJ2-3, with 10 positions matching TRBD2. This CDR3 comprises 15 residues. Looked up from germline, CDR1 is DFQATT and CDR2 is SNEGSKA (reference sequence). The ends lost 7 bases at V and 1 base at J; junction bases unmatched: 8. CDR3 protein: CSERESGGGTDTQYF. The CDR3, as DNA: TGCAGTGAAAGGGAAAGCGGGGGGGGCACAGATACGCAGTATTTT.

The V gene is TRBV28, the J gene TRBJ2-5; D assignment may be TRBD1 or TRBD2 (6 bases each). Germline V lookup: CDR1 MDHEN, CDR2 SYDVKM. The CDR3 runs to 15 residues. The V end lost 3 bases, the J end lost 0 bases, and 11 bases lay between the germline ends. CDR3: CASSLGGSYQETQYF. CDR3 DNA: TGTGCCAGCAGTTTGGGGGGCTCGTACCAAGAGACCCAGTACTTC.

V and J are TRBV20-1 and TRBJ1-1, with 10 bases that match TRBD1. J gave up 10 bases and V 3 bases, and 8 bases lay outside the gene matches. CDR1 is DFQATT and CDR2 is SNEGSKA in the germline V gene (reference sequence). The CDR3 is 13 amino acids. CDR3 protein: CSARWTGGFGAFF. The DNA of the CDR3 is TGCAGTGCTAGGTGGACAGGGGGGTTCGGAGCTTTCTTT.

This clonotype was detected ten times or more. The V gene is TRBV20-1, the J gene TRBJ2-1; 8 bases align to TRBD2. Per germline, CDR1 DFQATT and CDR2 SNEGSKA (reference sequence). The V gene end was trimmed by 2 bases and the J gene end by 7 bases; junction bases not matched to a gene: 10. CDR3 length equals 15 residues. CDR3 residues: CSARRAGGHGNEQFF. CDR3 in DNA: TGCAGTGCTAGAAGGGCGGGAGGCCACGGTAATGAGCAGTTCTTC.